This T cell receptor beta chain derives from a study of cytomegalovirus exposure and HLA in healthy donors. General observations from the study: Researchers catalogued about 150 TCR beta chains as cytomegalovirus-associated.

Profiled with immunoSEQ multiplex PCR; TCRdb holds only in-frame clones, not every one. The sample shows about 130,000 clones, roughly 89% of them seen only once. A note on this clone: Its antigen is undetermined.

With 3 bases removed from V and 8 bases from J, the gap between germline ends came to 12 bases. From germline, CDR1 is SQVTM and CDR2 ANQGSEA. This CDR3 contains 12 residues. V gene TRBV29-1 combines with J gene TRBJ2-3; possible D gene TRBD2, 5 bases. The source of this sequence is a man aged 25 to 45 in good health and CMV-seronegative. Sample: PBMCs. In DNA form, the CDR3 reads TGCAGCGTTGATAGCGACTTAGGTACGCAGTATTTT. Amino acids: CSVDSDLGTQYF.